This record covers a single T cell receptor beta chain. Profiling relied on immunoSEQ multiplex PCR, and the TCRdb table lists in-frame clones only, not all of them. This sample has a few hundred thousand clones, with 85% to 90% found just once. The source of the sample is a study of blood T cell repertoires in COVID-19. The study drew participants aged about 18 to 89 years from some 24 US areas. Cohort placement rested on clinical history that participants reported themselves. Before being deemed recovered, Cohort 3 donors had two negative PCRs, clearance, or symptom resolution. The sequencing sample was made of PBMCs or T cells enriched from blood (not recorded which). This clonotype was obtained from a man younger than 45 who had recovered from COVID-19.

The CDR3 is CASSIGGDNEKLFF. The CDR3 DNA reads TGTGCCAGCAGTATAGGAGGGGATAATGAAAAACTGTTTTTT. The chain employs TRBV6-5 and TRBJ1-4; a weak D match, TRBD1 (5 bases). The CDR3 spans 14 residues. The V end was cut by 5 bases, the J end by 4 bases, with 11 bases between. The V gene's germline CDR1 is MNHEY and CDR2 SVGAGI.